Below, 22 T cell receptor beta chains from the same sample are listed, as sequenced in a study of shared clonotypes between healthy human individuals. Some clones are missing from TCRdb's copy, which holds only in-frame ones; the method was immunoSEQ multiplex PCR. The sample holds about 340,000 clones, less than 85% seen once. The sample comprised memory CD4+ T cells sorted from blood. Subset reported: CD45RA-negative fraction. Source of these receptors: a young man in good health.

This chain links TRBV7-2 with TRBJ1-1, with D possibly TRBD1 on 5 matching bases. The V gene's germline CDR1 is SGHTA and CDR2 FQGNSA. Trimming shortened V by 2 bases and J by 6 bases, and 13 bases separated the two germline ends. This CDR3 has 14 amino acids. The CDR3 nucleotides read TGTGCCAGCAGCTTAACGACAGTATTCTCTGAAGCTTTCTTT. Protein product: CASSLTTVFSEAFF.

This clone turned up a few times. The CDR3 DNA follows: TGTGCCAGCAGCTCGACGGCTACCTCCTACAATGAGCAGTTCTTC. It specifies CASSSTATSYNEQFF. The V call is TRBV7-3, the J call TRBJ2-1; D gene unclear. Germline CDR1 is SGHTA and CDR2 is FQGTGA. Trimming took 4 bases from V and 0 from J, leaving 10 bases between them. The CDR3 is made up of 15 amino acids.

V gene TRBV7-8 combines with J gene TRBJ2-1; D gene ambiguous. The germline CDR1 and CDR2 sequences are SGHVS and FQNEAQ. CDR3 length: 15 amino acids. Trimming removed 5 bases at V and 2 bases at J, with 13 bases between. CDR3 region: CASSLAPNTYNEQFF. CDR3 DNA: TGTGCCAGCAGCCTCGCACCGAACACCTACAATGAGCAGTTCTTC.

A few counts support this clone. The chain joins TRBV5-1 to TRBJ1-2, with D perhaps matching TRBD1 (5 bases). The CDR3 extends over 16 amino acids. Trimming shortened V by 0 bases and J by 4 bases, and 16 bases separated the two germline ends. CDR1 and CDR2 (germline): SGHRS, YFSETQ. CDR3 nucleotides: TGCGCCAGCAGCTTGGATGCAGGGAGTTCTGTCTATGGCTACACCTTC. As protein: CASSLDAGSSVYGYTF.

The genes are TRBV15 and TRBJ2-7; 9 positions agree with TRBD1. Per the germline V gene, CDR1 is LNHNV and CDR2 is YYDKDF (reference sequence). With V trimmed by 8 bases and J by 6 bases, 11 bases remained unmatched. The CDR3 has 14 residues. The DNA for the CDR3 is TGTGCCACCGCGACAGGGGGAACCTCCACCGAGCAGTACTTC. Its protein product is CATATGGTSTEQYF. The variable domain in full, completed from reference TRBV15 and TRBJ2-7, reads DAMVIQNPRYQVTQFGKPVTLSCSQTLNHNVMYWYQQKSSQAPKLLFHYYDKDFNNEADTPDNFQSRRPNTSFCFLDIRSPGLGDTAMYLCATATGGTSTEQYFGPGTRLTVT.

The chain combines TRBV19 with TRBJ1-2; 9 bases match TRBD1. The J segment lost 3 bases and the V segment lost 6 bases, leaving 8 bases of the junction unmatched. The CDR3 spans 15 residues. CDR1 is LNHDA and CDR2 is SQIVND in the germline V gene (reference sequence). The CDR3 here is CASRLEGQGYYGYTF. Here the CDR3 DNA reads TGTGCCAGTAGACTCGAGGGACAGGGATACTATGGCTACACCTTC.

This clone occurred many times. The chain is built from TRBV7-2 and TRBJ2-1, with 7 positions matching TRBD1. The germline gives CDR1 SGHTA, CDR2 FQGNSA. J gave up 9 bases and V 3 bases, and 8 bases lay outside the gene matches. This CDR3 is 14 amino acids long. In nucleotides, the CDR3 is TGTGCCAGCAGCTTTCAAACAGGGGATAGTGAGCAGTTCTTC. Residues: CASSFQTGDSEQFF.

This chain links TRBV9 with TRBJ2-3; possible D gene TRBD2, 5 bases. Trimming pared 3 bases from V and 6 bases from J, leaving 14 bases between. Germline V gene sequence: CDR1 SGDLS, CDR2 YYNGEE. The CDR3 is 14 residues long. This chain's CDR3 is CASSAVLAADTQYF. CDR3 coding DNA: TGTGCCAGCAGCGCAGTGCTAGCTGCCGATACGCAGTATTTT. Filled out from reference TRBV9 and TRBJ2-3, the complete variable domain reads DSGVTQTPKHLITATGQRVTLRCSPRSGDLSVYWYQQSLDQGLQFLIQYYNGEERAKGNILERFSAQQFPDLHSELNLSSLELGDSALYFCASSAVLAADTQYFGPGTRLTVL.

This clone was observed a single time. The chain joins TRBV19 to TRBJ2-1, with D unresolved. This CDR3 contains 11 residues. Germline assignment: CDR1 LNHDA and CDR2 SQIVND (reference sequence). The ends were cut back, 4 bases at V and 12 bases at J, with 10 bases in the middle. The CDR3 loop is CASSKLERQFF. Written as DNA, the CDR3 is TGTGCCAGTAGTAAGCTGGAAAGGCAGTTCTTC.

The genes are TRBV6-1 and TRBJ2-3; D gene unclear. There are 14 residues in the CDR3. The germline CDR1 and CDR2 sequences are MNHNS and SASEGT. Trimming stripped 6 bases from V and 7 bases from J, with 17 bases between. The CDR3 reads CASRQTSIAYTQYF. The CDR3 nucleotides are TGTGCCAGCAGGCAAACTTCTATAGCATATACGCAGTATTTT.

The chain couples TRBV29-1 to TRBJ2-1; the match to TRBD1 covers 7 bases. The germline V gene has CDR1 SQVTM and CDR2 ANQGSEA. After removal of 1 base from V and 2 bases from J, the junction contained 5 bases not matched to a gene. CDR3 size: 15 residues. The CDR3 sequence is CSVEARQGAYNEQFF. In nucleotides, the CDR3 is TGCAGCGTTGAAGCACGACAGGGCGCCTACAATGAGCAGTTCTTC.

This clone is a singleton in its sample. The chain recombines TRBV2 with TRBJ2-7, with TRBD1 identical over 9 bases. CDR3 length: 14 amino acids. V lost 8 bases and J lost 2; bases outside the gene matches: 7. The germline CDR1 and CDR2 sequences are SNHLY and FYNNEI. The CDR3: CASDRDRDPYEQYF. CDR3 in DNA: TGTGCCAGCGACCGGGACAGGGACCCCTACGAGCAGTACTTC.

The chain uses TRBV9 and TRBJ2-3, with 10 positions matching TRBD1. The germline gives CDR1 SGDLS, CDR2 YYNGEE. The CDR3 is 20 amino acids. The ends lost 0 bases at V and 1 base at J; junction bases unmatched: 14. CDR3 protein: CASSVEPGTGVYPGTDTQYF. The CDR3 bases are TGTGCCAGCAGCGTAGAGCCCGGGACAGGGGTGTACCCGGGCACAGATACGCAGTATTTT.

This chain's CDR3 is CASRRDRGYEKLFF. The DNA for the CDR3 is TGTGCCAGCAGAAGAGACAGGGGGTATGAAAAACTGTTTTTT. The J gene is TRBJ1-4, the V gene TRBV2, with TRBD1 identical over 9 bases. This CDR3 region has 14 residues. The J segment lost 6 bases and the V segment lost 6 bases, leaving 5 bases of the junction unmatched. Germline assignment: CDR1 SNHLY and CDR2 FYNNEI.

This chain connects TRBV7-9 to TRBJ1-4; 9 bases fit TRBD1. The CDR3 spans 19 residues. V lost 0 bases to trimming and J lost 5 bases; unmatched junction nucleotides: 13. Germline V gives CDR1 SEHNR, CDR2 FQNEAQ (reference sequence). This CDR3 reads CASSLAEGDRDRKNEKLFF. CDR3 bases: TGTGCCAGCAGCTTAGCGGAGGGGGACAGGGATCGAAAAAATGAAAAACTGTTTTTT.

This clone was found once. V usage is TRBV7-9 and J usage is TRBJ1-4; possibly TRBD1 for D (5 bases). V was pared by 5 bases and J by 4 bases, with 14 bases between. This CDR3 spans 15 amino acids. CDR1 and CDR2 from the germline V gene are SEHNR and FQNEAQ (reference sequence). The CDR3 coding sequence is TGTGCCAGCAGCGACGGCCGGGGCCGTAATGAAAAACTGTTTTTT. As protein: CASSDGRGRNEKLFF.

This clone was observed once. The V and J genes are TRBV10-1 and TRBJ2-7; TRBD2 matches 9 bases. Germline loops: CDR1 WNHNN, CDR2 SYGVQD (reference sequence). With V trimmed by 1 base and J by 2 bases, 6 bases remained unmatched. CDR3 length: 16 amino acids. CDR3 DNA sequence: TGCGCCAGCAGTGAGTATAGGGCGGGAGGGCCCTACGAGCAGTACTTC. Translated: CASSEYRAGGPYEQYF.

The chain uses TRBV18 and TRBJ1-4; maybe TRBD1 (5 bases). Trimming stripped 0 bases from V and 0 bases from J, with 20 bases between. CDR3 size: 20 residues. Germline V gene sequence: CDR1 KGHSH, CDR2 LQKENI. This chain's CDR3 is CASSPPGGREVDSTNEKLFF. DNA of the CDR3: TGTGCCAGCTCACCACCGGGTGGCAGGGAGGTTGATTCAACTAATGAAAAACTGTTTTTT.

The gene calls are TRBV5-4 and TRBJ2-2; D ambiguous. Trimming left V 1 base short and J 3 bases short, with 13 bases between. CDR1 and CDR2 (germline): SGHNT, YYREEE (reference sequence). The CDR3 consists of 16 residues. The CDR3 is CASSLILGADTGELFF. Here the CDR3 DNA reads TGTGCCAGCAGCTTGATATTGGGTGCGGACACCGGGGAGCTGTTTTTT.

Only one count was recorded for this clone. This rearrangement joins TRBV19 to TRBJ2-5, with 11 bases identical to TRBD2. This CDR3 contains 15 residues. Germline assignment: CDR1 LNHDA and CDR2 SQIVND (reference sequence). With V trimmed by 4 bases and J by 5 bases, 6 bases remained unmatched. In DNA form, the CDR3 reads TGTGCCAGTAGTAATCTAGCGGGAGGAACGGAGACCCAGTACTTC. Translating gives CASSNLAGGTETQYF.

The chain joins TRBV12-2 to TRBJ2-5; TRBD2 reflects the table's D call only, with no check against the DNA. TRBV12-2 is shown as a pseudogene. The CDR3 runs to 22 residues. CDR3 DNA sequence: TGTGCAAGTCGCTTAAGTTCTAAGCTTAACTTGCATTGGGGGAGGGCCGAGGAGACCCAGTACTTC. Translation: CASRLSSKLNLHWGRAEETQYF.

This chain connects TRBV28 to TRBJ2-5, with TRBD2 identical over 11 bases. V lost 5 bases, J lost 4 bases, and 6 bases stayed unmatched. The CDR3 has 15 amino acids. Per germline, CDR1 MDHEN and CDR2 SYDVKM. The DNA of the CDR3 is TGTGCCAGCAGTACTACACTAGCGGGAGTAGAGACCCAGTACTTC. Protein product: CASSTTLAGVETQYF. Drawing the rest from reference TRBV28 and TRBJ2-5, the complete variable domain is DVKVTQSSRYLVKRTGEKVFLECVQDMDHENMFWYRQDPGLGLRLIYFSYDVKMKEKGDIPEGYSVSREKKERFSLILESASTNQTSMYLCASSTTLAGVETQYFGPGTRLLVL.